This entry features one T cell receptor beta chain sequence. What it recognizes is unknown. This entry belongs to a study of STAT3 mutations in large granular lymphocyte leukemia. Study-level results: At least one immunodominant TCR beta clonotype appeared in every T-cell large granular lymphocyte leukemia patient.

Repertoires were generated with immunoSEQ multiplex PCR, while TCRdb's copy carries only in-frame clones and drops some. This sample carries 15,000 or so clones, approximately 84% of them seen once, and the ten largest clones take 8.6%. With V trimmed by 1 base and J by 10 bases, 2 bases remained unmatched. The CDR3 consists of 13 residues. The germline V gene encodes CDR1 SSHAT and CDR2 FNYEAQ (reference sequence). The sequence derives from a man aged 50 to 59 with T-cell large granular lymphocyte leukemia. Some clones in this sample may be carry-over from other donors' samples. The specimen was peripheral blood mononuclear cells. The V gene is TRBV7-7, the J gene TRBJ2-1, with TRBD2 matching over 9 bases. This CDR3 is CASSLGREGEQFF. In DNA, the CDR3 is TGTGCCAGCAGCTTAGGGCGGGAGGGCGAGCAGTTCTTC.